The clone carrying this TCR beta chain was counted only a few times. What it binds is not known. Unique molecular identifiers were used to barcode this TCRbeta library. TCRdb recomputed calls from the PCR reads with MiXCR, one row per CDR3 protein. The data show about 980,000 distinct CDR3 sequences, with about 26% seen just once and over 25% held by the top ten. The entry originates in a study of T-cell reconstitution after alpha-beta-depleted transplantation in children. Study-wide findings and caveats: Several hundred graft clones that had expanded were reportedly the source of alpha-beta T cells about two months after transplant.

The germline gives CDR1 SGHRS, CDR2 YFSETQ. CDR3 length equals 12 residues. V lost 4 bases to trimming and J lost 13 bases, with 14 bases between them. The rearrangement links TRBV5-1 to TRBJ1-4; TRBD1 might be the D (5 bases). The input for sequencing was PBMCs, mostly from graft donor cells, taken 360 days after TCRalphabeta/CD19-depleted stem cell transplant. The clonotype originates from a boy under two years old who had a stem cell transplant for SCID, so the T cells may come from the graft donor. CDR3 amino acids: CASSGPDRGLFF. CDR3 nucleotides: TGCGCCAGCAGCGGACCCGACAGAGGACTGTTTTTT.